A single sample gave rise to the 20 T cell receptor beta chains below, sequenced in a study of shared clonotypes between healthy human individuals. Sequencing was performed with immunoSEQ multiplex PCR; in TCRdb, only in-frame clones are kept and a portion is missing. The data contain around 2,000,000 clones, about 95% of them singletons. CD8 cells classed as naive were CD45RO-negative and positively selected for CCR7, excluding terminally differentiated effector memory CD45RA+ cells. Sequenced material: naive CD8+ T cells sorted from blood. The receptors were gathered from a man aged 18-30 years in good health.

This chain connects TRBV14 to TRBJ2-5, with D possibly matching TRBD1 (5 bases). CDR3 length equals 15 residues. The V gene's germline CDR1 is SGHDN and CDR2 FVKESK. The V gene lost 2 bases and the J gene lost 2 bases, with 12 bases spanning the gap. The CDR3 region has the DNA TGTGCCAGCAGCCAACCCGACAGCCTACAAGAGACCCAGTACTTC. It yields the protein CASSQPDSLQETQYF.

V gene TRBV6-5 combines with J gene TRBJ1-1; D perhaps matches TRBD1 (6 bases). Trimming took 7 bases from V and 3 from J, leaving 15 bases between them. This CDR3 is built from 14 residues. Germline CDR1 reads MNHEY; CDR2 reads SVGAGI. The CDR3 DNA reads TGTGCCAGCAACCCCTTGGACAGATACACTGAAGCTTTCTTT. Amino acids: CASNPLDRYTEAFF.

CDR3: CASSSQGLAEHYNEQFF. CDR3 DNA: TGTGCCAGCAGTTCCCAGGGACTAGCGGAACACTACAATGAGCAGTTCTTC. The rearrangement joins TRBV27 to TRBJ2-1, with TRBD2 matching 11 bases. V gave up 4 bases and J gave up 3 bases; unmatched junction bases: 8. Germline loops: CDR1 MNHEY, CDR2 SMNVEV (reference sequence). The CDR3 length is 17 residues.

Points on this clone: The sample carries other DNA sequences with the same CDR3. CDR3 nucleotides: TGCAGCGTTGAGGGACAGAACACTGAAGCTTTCTTT. Encoded protein: CSVEGQNTEAFF. The chain is built from TRBV29-1 and TRBJ1-1; possible D gene TRBD1, 6 bases. Germline lookup yields CDR1 SQVTM and CDR2 ANQGSEA. Trimming left V 3 bases short and J 1 base short, with 6 bases between. CDR3 length: 12 amino acids.

The V call is TRBV7-8, the J call TRBJ1-2, with 8 bases identical to TRBD1. The CDR3 has 16 amino acids. Germline values: CDR1 SGHVS, CDR2 FQNEAQ. With 5 bases clipped from V and 5 bases from J, the junction kept 13 bases outside the gene matches. The CDR3 loop reads CASSPYGGQDDYGYTF. The CDR3 DNA reads as TGTGCCAGCAGCCCATACGGGGGACAGGATGATTATGGCTACACCTTC.

The chain joins TRBV2 to TRBJ2-5, with 10 bases lining up with TRBD1. Unmatched junction bases numbered 11, after V lost 1 base and J lost 6 bases. CDR1 is SNHLY, CDR2 FYNNEI, per germline. The CDR3 is made up of 17 amino acids. For the CDR3, the DNA is TGTGCCAGCAGTGAAGGAGCCCCGGGACAGGGGCGGAAGACCCAGTACTTC. Amino acid sequence: CASSEGAPGQGRKTQYF.

The CDR3 region is CASSPYSGLETQYF. CDR3 DNA: TGTGCCAGCAGCCCGTACAGTGGGCTCGAGACCCAGTACTTC. The chain combines TRBV7-8 with TRBJ2-5; D unresolved. V was trimmed by 5 bases and J by 5 bases, leaving 15 bases between them. Germline assignment: CDR1 SGHVS and CDR2 FQNEAQ. The CDR3 consists of 14 residues.

The genes are TRBV15 and TRBJ2-7; no firm D call. The CDR3 runs 14 residues. With 1 base removed from V and 0 bases from J, the gap between germline ends came to 7 bases. CDR1 and CDR2 from the germline V gene are LNHNV and YYDKDF (reference sequence). CDR3 nucleotides: TGTGCCACCAGCAGAGTTCGGAGCTCCTACGAGCAGTACTTC. It encodes CATSRVRSSYEQYF.

This sequence joins TRBV11-2 and TRBJ1-1, with no clear D. Germline loops: CDR1 SGHAT, CDR2 FQNNGV. The CDR3 runs to 11 residues. V gave up 5 bases and J gave up 5 bases, with 6 bases separating them. The CDR3 region is CASSPTTEAFF. The DNA of the CDR3 is TGTGCCAGCAGCCCGACGACTGAAGCTTTCTTT.

This chain uses TRBV18 with TRBJ2-7, with D tentatively TRBD2 (5 bases). Trimming took 6 bases from V and 5 from J, leaving 11 bases between them. The CDR3 has 12 amino acids. CDR1 is KGHSH, CDR2 LQKENI, per germline. Here the CDR3 reads CASSEGSHEQYF. Here the CDR3 DNA reads TGTGCCAGCTCTGAAGGGAGCCACGAGCAGTACTTC.

V is TRBV6-1 and J is TRBJ2-1; perhaps D is TRBD1 or TRBD2 (6 bases each). The V end lost 4 bases, the J end lost 7 bases, and 23 bases lay between the germline ends. The CDR3 length is 17 residues. Germline V gives CDR1 MNHNS, CDR2 SASEGT. The CDR3 sequence: CASSAPSRGPRGNEQFF. CDR3 DNA sequence: TGTGCCAGCAGTGCACCCTCCCGGGGGCCCCGGGGTAATGAGCAGTTCTTC.

V gene TRBV6-1 combines with J gene TRBJ1-2; D gene unclear. The germline CDR1 and CDR2 sequences are MNHNS and SASEGT. Trimming stripped 7 bases from V and 0 bases from J, with 12 bases between. The CDR3 length is 14 residues. CDR3 in amino acids: CASNLEVANYGYTF. CDR3 bases: TGTGCCAGCAACCTAGAGGTGGCTAACTATGGCTACACCTTC.

As for this clone: The sample holds other DNA sequences that translate to the same CDR3. The gene calls are TRBV30 and TRBJ1-1; TRBD1 might be the D (5 bases). The length of the CDR3 is 14 residues. Germline V CDR1 and CDR2: GTSNPN, SVGIG (reference sequence). Trimming shortened V by 0 bases and J by 0 bases, and 8 bases separated the two germline ends. The CDR3 loop is CAWSVGGVNTEAFF. The DNA for the CDR3 is TGTGCCTGGAGTGTTGGAGGGGTGAACACTGAAGCTTTCTTT. The entire variable domain, with the rest obtained from reference TRBV30 and TRBJ1-1, is as follows: SQTIHQWPATLVQPVGSPLSLECTVEGTSNPNLYWYRQAAGRGLQLLFYSVGIGQISSEVPQNLSASRPQDRQFILSSKKLLLSDSGFYLCAWSVGGVNTEAFFGQGTRLTVV.

V and J are TRBV30 and TRBJ2-1, with a tentative D call TRBD2 (5 bases). V dropped 4 bases and J dropped 8 bases, with 18 bases sitting between them. The CDR3 has 14 residues. The germline V gene encodes CDR1 GTSNPN and CDR2 SVGIG (reference sequence). The CDR3 here is CAWNWVRDGDEQFF. In nucleotides, the CDR3 is TGTGCCTGGAATTGGGTACGGGATGGGGATGAGCAGTTCTTC.

The chain uses TRBV7-9 and TRBJ2-7; 15 bases line up with TRBD2. The length of the CDR3 is 16 residues. V shed 4 bases and J 2 bases; nucleotides not matched to a gene: 3. CDR1 and CDR2 (germline): SEHNR, FQNEAQ (reference sequence). The CDR3 region is CASSSWTSGGAYEQYF. The CDR3 DNA follows: TGTGCCAGCAGCTCCTGGACTAGCGGGGGGGCCTACGAGCAGTACTTC.

The chain is built from TRBV29-1 and TRBJ2-7, with TRBD2 identical over 7 bases. Per the germline V gene, CDR1 is SQVTM and CDR2 is ANQGSEA. This CDR3 is built from 11 residues. Germline trimming cut 4 bases from V and 6 bases from J; bases unmatched to any gene: 3. The CDR3 DNA reads as TGCAGCGTTGGGGACTACCGCGAGCAGTACTTC. Its translation: CSVGDYREQYF.

Comments on this clone: Distinct nucleotide sequences in the sample also encode this CDR3. This rearrangement joins TRBV5-6 to TRBJ2-7; 7 bases are a match to TRBD2. CDR1 SGHDT and CDR2 YYEEEE come from the germline V gene. The CDR3 has 13 residues. Trimming removed 4 bases from V and 2 bases from J; junction bases left unmatched: 3. The CDR3 here is CASSPGLAYEQYF. The DNA of the CDR3 is TGTGCCAGCAGCCCCGGACTAGCCTACGAGCAGTACTTC.

CDR3 in amino acids: CASSIDREQLETQYF. The CDR3 DNA reads TGTGCCAGTAGTATAGATCGGGAACAGCTGGAGACCCAGTACTTC. This sequence joins TRBV19 and TRBJ2-5; perhaps TRBD2 as D (5 bases). The CDR3 contains 15 residues. Between the trimmed V and J ends, which lost 0 bases and 5 bases, there was a span of 13 bases. Germline CDR1 reads LNHDA; CDR2 reads SQIVND (reference sequence).

The chain is built from TRBV14 and TRBJ2-7; no clear D. Germline V lookup: CDR1 SGHDN, CDR2 FVKESK. This CDR3 spans 14 amino acids. With 0 bases removed from V and 0 bases from J, the gap between germline ends came to 6 bases. The CDR3 bases are TGTGCCAGCAGCCAAGAAAAGGCCTCCTACGAGCAGTACTTC. Amino acids: CASSQEKASYEQYF.

The chain employs TRBV13 and TRBJ2-5; TRBD1 agrees at 8 bases. Germline CDR1 reads PRHDT; CDR2 reads FYEKMQ (reference sequence). V lost 5 bases, J lost 4 bases, and 6 bases stayed unmatched. The CDR3 loop spans 14 amino acids. This CDR3 reads CASSTRTGRETQYF. In nucleotides, the CDR3 is TGTGCCAGCAGCACCCGGACAGGGCGAGAGACCCAGTACTTC.